These 16 T cell receptor beta chains originate from one sample sequenced in a study of T-cell memory formation after mild COVID-19. TCRdb fed the 5' RACE reads into MiXCR, producing one record per CDR3 protein. The sample has roughly 50,000 distinct CDR3 sequences, 9% to 15% seen once; the top ten hold 24%. Specimen: PBMCs or a T cell subset sorted from them (not recorded which). Every receptor here comes from a young man who had mild COVID-19 (a few samples of this study predate the infection). Cell type and time point are not known.

The chain joins TRBV12-3 or TRBV12-4 to TRBJ2-3, with TRBD2 matching over 11 bases. The CDR3 has 16 residues. V was pared by 6 bases and J by 2 bases, with 7 bases of the junction left unmatched. The CDR3 protein is CASSKGLAGNTDTQYF. DNA for the CDR3: TGTGCCAGCAGCAAAGGACTAGCGGGTAACACAGATACGCAGTATTTT.

The sample holds many counts of this clonotype. This chain links TRBV5-1 with TRBJ2-5, with 9 bases lining up with TRBD2. V trimming: 1 base; J trimming: 4 bases; junction bases outside the gene matches: 8. This CDR3 is built from 16 residues. Germline values: CDR1 SGHRS, CDR2 YFSETQ. The DNA of the CDR3 is TGCGCCAGCAGCTTGACGACTAGCGGAGGTGGAGAGACCCAGTACTTC. It translates to CASSLTTSGGGETQYF.

There are a few counts of this clonotype. The rearrangement links TRBV6-5 to TRBJ2-5; D is perhaps TRBD1 (5 bases). V lost 2 bases to trimming and J lost 2 bases, with 9 bases between them. The CDR3 totals 14 residues. The germline V gene has CDR1 MNHEY and CDR2 SVGAGI. The CDR3 spells CASSYHQGQETQYF. The CDR3 nucleotides are TGTGCCAGCAGTTACCACCAGGGTCAAGAGACCCAGTACTTC.

This clonotype has only a few counts. V usage is TRBV20-1 and J usage is TRBJ2-2; D could derive from TRBD1 or TRBD2 (5 bases each). The CDR3 contains 14 residues. Looked up from germline, CDR1 is DFQATT and CDR2 is SNEGSKA (reference sequence). V lost 5 bases and J lost 3, with 13 bases in between. The DNA of the CDR3 is TGCAGTGCTTCCCCGGGACCTGACACCGGGGAGCTGTTTTTT. The encoded protein is CSASPGPDTGELFF.

The chain joins TRBV18 to TRBJ2-5; 7 bases match TRBD1. The CDR3 consists of 14 residues. Germline trimming cut 4 bases from V and 5 bases from J; bases unmatched to any gene: 7. Germline V gives CDR1 KGHSH, CDR2 LQKENI. The CDR3 DNA sequence: TGTGCCAGCTCACTAGGGGGCTTCTCGGAGACCCAGTACTTC. It encodes CASSLGGFSETQYF.

This clonotype was observed a few times. This chain connects TRBV6-5 to TRBJ1-6, with 10 nucleotides matching TRBD1. The CDR3 length is 16 residues. Per germline, CDR1 MNHEY and CDR2 SVGAGI. After removal of 6 bases from V and 1 base from J, the junction contained 3 bases not matched to a gene. The CDR3 region is CASRRTGGSYNSPLHF. The DNA of the CDR3 is TGTGCCAGCAGACGGACAGGGGGATCCTATAATTCACCCCTCCACTTT.

This clonotype was recorded a few times. CDR3 DNA sequence: TGTGCCAGCAGTCCGGGACAGGGGCTAGCAACTAATGAAAAACTGTTTTTT. Residues: CASSPGQGLATNEKLFF. V and J are TRBV12-3 or TRBV12-4 and TRBJ1-4; 10 bases are shared with TRBD1. The CDR3 totals 17 residues. After removal of 5 bases from V and 0 bases from J, the junction contained 6 bases not matched to a gene.

The table lists this clonotype with many counts. The rearrangement joins TRBV5-1 to TRBJ2-1, with D possibly matching TRBD2 (5 bases). Deletions cut 4 bases from V and 0 bases from J, with 14 bases between. Germline assignment: CDR1 SGHRS and CDR2 YFSETQ. The CDR3 is made up of 16 amino acids. The CDR3 region is CASSLGPGSSYNEQFF. CDR3 nucleotides: TGCGCCAGCAGCCTCGGCCCGGGGAGCTCCTACAATGAGCAGTTCTTC.

The V call is TRBV2, the J call TRBJ2-4; D gene ambiguous. The germline V gene has CDR1 SNHLY and CDR2 FYNNEI. V was trimmed by 9 bases and J by 0 bases, leaving 9 bases between them. The CDR3 totals 13 residues. The CDR3 loop is CASTRLAKNIQYF. In nucleotides, the CDR3 is TGTGCCAGTACAAGGCTAGCCAAAAACATTCAGTACTTC.

The rearrangement links TRBV25-1 to TRBJ1-2, with D possibly TRBD1 on 6 matching bases. Germline V CDR1 and CDR2: MGHDK, SYGVNS. This CDR3 has 13 amino acids. With 3 bases removed from V and 8 bases from J, the gap between germline ends came to 13 bases. The CDR3 sequence: CASSDSGARGYTF. CDR3 nucleotides: TGTGCCAGCAGTGATTCAGGGGCGCGCGGCTACACCTTC.

This clonotype occurred a few times. The chain joins TRBV4-1 to TRBJ1-1, with D perhaps matching TRBD1 (5 bases). This CDR3 region has 15 residues. With 0 bases removed from V and 3 bases from J, the gap between germline ends came to 11 bases. Germline values: CDR1 MGHRA, CDR2 YSYEKL. The CDR3 sequence is CASSQDIGGYTEAFF. In DNA form, the CDR3 reads TGCGCCAGCAGCCAAGATATTGGGGGATACACTGAAGCTTTCTTT.

V usage is TRBV5-1 and J usage is TRBJ2-1; TRBD2 agrees at 11 bases. Unmatched junction bases numbered 7, after V lost 2 bases and J lost 6 bases. CDR3 size: 16 residues. Germline CDR1 and CDR2: SGHRS and YFSETQ. The CDR3 protein is CASSLLTSGGTNEQFF. In DNA, the CDR3 is TGCGCCAGCAGCTTATTAACTAGCGGGGGAACCAATGAGCAGTTCTTC.

The V call is TRBV20-1, the J call TRBJ1-3; 9 positions match TRBD1. CDR3 length equals 15 residues. V was clipped by 2 bases and J by 4 bases; unmatched bases: 6. Germline CDR1 DFQATT, CDR2 SNEGSKA (reference sequence). The CDR3 reads CSARPGQGTGNTIYF. The DNA for the CDR3 is TGCAGTGCTAGACCGGGACAGGGAACGGGAAACACCATATATTTT.

V usage is TRBV15 and J usage is TRBJ1-1, with a weak D call TRBD1 (5 bases). The germline V gene has CDR1 LNHNV and CDR2 YYDKDF (reference sequence). This CDR3 has 13 amino acids. V lost 4 bases and J lost 0, with 6 bases in between. CDR3 coding DNA: TGTGCCACCAGCACAGGGCTGAACACTGAAGCTTTCTTT. Residues: CATSTGLNTEAFF.

The rearrangement uses TRBV5-6 and TRBJ2-1; no firm D call. V was shortened by 5 bases and J by 6 bases, with 12 bases between the two germline ends. This CDR3 has 13 amino acids. CDR1 SGHDT and CDR2 YYEEEE come from the germline V gene. The chain's CDR3 is CASRSLTPNEQFF. The CDR3 DNA sequence: TGTGCCAGCAGATCTCTGACTCCCAATGAGCAGTTCTTC.

This chain joins TRBV29-1 and TRBJ1-1; D might be TRBD1 (5 bases). Germline V gives CDR1 SQVTM, CDR2 ANQGSEA. The length of the CDR3 is 11 residues. Trimming stripped 5 bases from V and 4 bases from J, with 8 bases between. The CDR3 loop reads CSVRGFTEAFF. As DNA, the CDR3 is TGCAGCGTTCGGGGGTTCACTGAAGCTTTCTTT. The full variable domain, its missing parts supplied by reference TRBV29-1 and TRBJ1-1, is SAVISQKPSRDICQRGTSLTIQCQVDSQVTMMFWYRQQPGQSLTLIATANQGSEATYESGFVIDKFPISRPNLTFSTLTVSNMSPEDSSIYLCSVRGFTEAFFGQGTRLTVV.